Shown below are 7 T cell receptor beta chains from a single sample sequenced in a study of neurological immune-mediated disorders. TCRdb redid the calling of the 5' RACE reads with MiXCR, one entry per CDR3 protein. The profile shows 70,000 or so distinct CDR3 sequences, 3.2% of them singletons. The sequenced sample was PBMCs. Receptor source: a woman aged 45 to 65 with multiple sclerosis.

The sample holds many counts of this clonotype. The V call is TRBV20-1, the J call TRBJ2-7, with 9 positions matching TRBD2. From germline, CDR1 is DFQATT and CDR2 SNEGSKA (reference sequence). J gave up 5 bases and V 5 bases, and 16 bases lay outside the gene matches. The CDR3 loop spans 16 amino acids. The CDR3 region has the DNA TGCAGTGCTTCCCCGGGCAGGGTAGCGGGAGTGGACGAGCAGTACTTC. Residues: CSASPGRVAGVDEQYF.

This clonotype appeared many times. V usage is TRBV20-1 and J usage is TRBJ1-5; D might be TRBD1 (6 bases). Trimming shortened V by 5 bases and J by 0 bases, and 14 bases separated the two germline ends. The CDR3 is 15 residues long. Germline V gene lookup returns CDR1 DFQATT and CDR2 SNEGSKA (reference sequence). The CDR3 loop is CSAYRMTGSNQPQHF. CDR3 in DNA: TGCAGTGCTTACAGAATGACAGGTAGCAATCAGCCCCAGCATTTT.

This clonotype was observed at least ten times. This CDR3 reads CASTPNGGLRLLEQYF. In DNA, the CDR3 is TGTGCCAGCACTCCGAATGGCGGTCTAAGGCTCCTCGAGCAGTACTTC. The chain joins TRBV28 to TRBJ2-7; D remains unclear. The germline V and J ends were trimmed by 7 bases and 6 bases, with 25 bases remaining between them. The length of the CDR3 is 16 residues. CDR1 is MDHEN, CDR2 SYDVKM, per germline.

This clonotype has a count of ten or more. This rearrangement joins TRBV5-1 to TRBJ1-1, with D hard to call. The V gene's germline CDR1 is SGHRS and CDR2 YFSETQ. CDR3 length equals 13 residues. V lost 3 bases, J lost 0 bases, and 6 bases lay in between. CDR3 bases: TGCGCCAGCAGCTCCTCAGTGAACACTGAAGCTTTCTTT. Translation gives CASSSSVNTEAFF. Combining the CDR3 with reference TRBV5-1 and TRBJ1-1 gives the whole variable domain KAGVTQTPRYLIKTRGQQVTLSCSPISGHRSVSWYQQTPGQGLQFLFEYFSETQRNKGNFPGRFSGRQFSNSRSEMNVSTLELGDSALYLCASSSSVNTEAFFGQGTRLTVV.

Ten or more counts support this clonotype. The V gene is TRBV12-3 or TRBV12-4, the J gene TRBJ1-2, with no clear D. The CDR3 has 15 amino acids. Deletions cut 3 bases from V and 4 bases from J, with 15 bases between. The CDR3 spells CASSFRRPGLYGYTF. In nucleotides, the CDR3 is TGTGCCAGCAGTTTTCGACGCCCCGGCCTCTATGGCTACACCTTC.

This clonotype was seen many times. The V call is TRBV5-5, the J call TRBJ2-7; 8 bases line up with TRBD2. From germline, CDR1 is SGHKS and CDR2 YYEKEE (reference sequence). This CDR3 comprises 12 residues. Trimming took 6 bases from V and 11 from J; bases not matched to a gene: 10. For the CDR3, the DNA is TGTGCCAGCACCAGCTGGGGGCGGGAGGAGTACTTC. This encodes CASTSWGREEYF.

This clonotype was found many times. The chain uses TRBV7-2 and TRBJ2-1, with D hard to call. Deletions cut 0 bases from V and 10 bases from J, with 7 bases between. Germline V gives CDR1 SGHTA, CDR2 FQGNSA. This CDR3 has 12 residues. The CDR3 DNA reads as TGTGCCAGCAGCTTAGCGCGACTGGAGCAGTTCTTC. The encoded protein is CASSLARLEQFF.